This entry describes one TCR beta chain. Only in-frame clones appear in the TCRdb table, and some are missing; sequencing was by immunoSEQ multiplex PCR. The sample has some 80,000 clones, about 92% seen once; the top ten hold 15% to 20%. The source of the sample is a study of blood T cell repertoires in COVID-19. The germline gives CDR1 MNHEY, CDR2 SVGAGI. The CDR3 has 15 amino acids. V shed 6 bases, J shed 5 bases, and the junction held 9 bases outside the gene matches. Sequenced: peripheral blood. V usage is TRBV6-5 and J usage is TRBJ2-5, with 10 positions matching TRBD2. This receptor was taken from an elderly woman with active or convalescent COVID-19. DNA for the CDR3: TGTGCCAGCAGCCTGGGAGCGGGGGGGCCCGAGACCCAGTACTTC. Translation gives CASSLGAGGPETQYF.